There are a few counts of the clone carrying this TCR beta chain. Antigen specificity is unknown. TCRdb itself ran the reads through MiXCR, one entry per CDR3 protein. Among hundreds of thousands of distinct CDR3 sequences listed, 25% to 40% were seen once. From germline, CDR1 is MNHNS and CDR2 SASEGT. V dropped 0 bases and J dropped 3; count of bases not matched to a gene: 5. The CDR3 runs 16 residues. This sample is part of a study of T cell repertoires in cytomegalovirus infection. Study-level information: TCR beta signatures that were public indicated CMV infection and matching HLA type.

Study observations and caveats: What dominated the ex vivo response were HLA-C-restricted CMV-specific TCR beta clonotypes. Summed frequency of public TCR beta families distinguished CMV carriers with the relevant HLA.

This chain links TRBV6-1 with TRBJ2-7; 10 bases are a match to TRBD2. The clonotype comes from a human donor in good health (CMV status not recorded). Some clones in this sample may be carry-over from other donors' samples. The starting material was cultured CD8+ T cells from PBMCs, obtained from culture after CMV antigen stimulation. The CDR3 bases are TGTGCCAGCAGTGAAGCGCCTAGCGGGGGCTACTACGAGCAGTACTTC. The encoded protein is CASSEAPSGGYYEQYF.